One sample yielded the 12 T cell receptor beta chains listed below, sequenced in a study of technical replicates of blood from a few donors (TCRdb year 2017). Library preparation was by the immunoSEQ multiplex PCR assay. The immuneACCESS repertoire file appears here via TCRdb, limited to in-frame rearrangements. These files lack a portion of the clones; in checked studies, under half of the deficit traces to unresolved V genes, and the cause of the others is not known. Across this sample there are tens of thousands of clones, with around 97% seen only once. The biggest ten clones account for approximately 0.2% of the sample. The sample consisted of T cells isolated from PBMCs. The receptors were sampled from a human donor in good health.

The table lists this clone with a count of one. This chain joins TRBV27 and TRBJ2-7, with a weak D call TRBD2 (5 bases). The CDR3 extends over 18 amino acids. Germline V CDR1 and CDR2: MNHEY, SMNVEV (reference sequence). Trimming left V 5 bases short and J 2 bases short, with 25 bases between. The CDR3 DNA sequence: TGTGCCAGCAGTCCAACTACCACCCTCGCGGGCCTTCCCTACGAGCAGTACTTC. This translates into CASSPTTTLAGLPYEQYF.

The gene calls are TRBV11-3 and TRBJ1-1; no firm D call. Germline V lookup: CDR1 SGHNT, CDR2 YENEEA. The CDR3 spans 11 residues. The V gene lost 5 bases and the J gene lost 5 bases, with 6 bases spanning the gap. This chain's CDR3 is CASSPGTEAFF. DNA of the CDR3: TGTGCCAGCAGCCCGGGGACTGAAGCTTTCTTT.

The chain joins TRBV7-9 to TRBJ1-1; no reliable D call. The CDR3 covers 14 residues. Between the trimmed V and J ends, which lost 5 bases and 0 bases, there was a span of 10 bases. Germline CDR1 reads SEHNR; CDR2 reads FQNEAQ (reference sequence). The CDR3 region is CASSDYSMNTEAFF. CDR3 coding DNA: TGTGCCAGCAGCGATTACAGTATGAACACTGAAGCTTTCTTT. The full variable domain, rest sourced from reference TRBV7-9 and TRBJ1-1, is DTGVSQNPRHKITKRGQNVTFRCDPISEHNRLYWYRQTLGQGPEFLTYFQNEAQLEKSRLLSDRFSAERPKGSFSTLEIQRTEQGDSAMYLCASSDYSMNTEAFFGQGTRLTVV.

The gene calls are TRBV7-2 and TRBJ2-7; D may be TRBD1 (6 bases). CDR3 length: 16 residues. Deletions cut 4 bases from V and 4 bases from J, with 20 bases between. Germline-derived CDR1 and CDR2 are SGHTA and FQGNSA. The DNA for the CDR3 is TGTGCCAGCAGCTCGACCCGGACCGGGACAACTTACGAGCAGTACTTC. Its translation is CASSSTRTGTTYEQYF.

The J gene is TRBJ1-1, the V gene TRBV5-1, with D unclear. There are 13 residues in the CDR3. Trimming stripped 0 bases from V and 4 bases from J, with 7 bases between. CDR1 is SGHRS and CDR2 is YFSETQ in the germline V gene. The CDR3 region has the DNA TGCGCCAGCAGCTTGGGCGAAGCCACTGAAGCTTTCTTT. Its translation: CASSLGEATEAFF.

The gene calls are TRBV19 and TRBJ2-7; D perhaps matches TRBD1 (5 bases). The CDR3 has 12 residues. The V end lost 9 bases, the J end lost 12 bases, and 21 bases lay between the germline ends. Germline loops: CDR1 LNHDA, CDR2 SQIVND (reference sequence). CDR3 sequence: CASRFTQGRLYF. In DNA form, the CDR3 reads TGTGCCAGCAGATTCACCCAGGGAAGGCTGTACTTC. The whole variable domain, remainder taken from reference TRBV19 and TRBJ2-7, is DGGITQSPKYLFRKEGQNVTLSCEQNLNHDAMYWYRQDPGQGLRLIYYSQIVNDFQKGDIAEGYSVSREKKESFPLTVTSAQKNPTAFYLCASRFTQGRLYFGPGTRLTVT.

The chain joins TRBV28 to TRBJ2-2; TRBD2 aligns across 12 bases. Trimming removed 1 base from V and 1 base from J; junction bases left unmatched: 4. Per the germline V gene, CDR1 is MDHEN and CDR2 is SYDVKM. The CDR3 is made up of 18 amino acids. In nucleotides, the CDR3 is TGTGCCAGCAGTTTATTCGCGACTAGCGGGAGGAACACCGGGGAGCTGTTTTTT. Its translation: CASSLFATSGRNTGELFF.

The chain uses TRBV6-4 and TRBJ2-1; 15 nucleotides line up with TRBD2. In germline, CDR1 is MRHNA, CDR2 SNTAGT. V shed 2 bases, J shed 8 bases, and the junction held 4 bases outside the gene matches. The CDR3 covers 16 residues. The CDR3 nucleotides read TGTGCCAGCAGTGACCGGGGACTAGCGGGGGGAGATGAGCAGTTCTTC. Its translation is CASSDRGLAGGDEQFF.

The CDR3 sequence: CASSQPKLGSGFTDEQFF. The CDR3, as DNA: TGCGCCAGCAGCCAACCCAAACTGGGTAGCGGGTTTACTGATGAGCAGTTCTTC. The gene calls are TRBV4-1 and TRBJ2-1, with 7 bases identical to TRBD2. Germline CDR1 and CDR2: MGHRA and YSYEKL. This CDR3 has 18 amino acids. The junction had 18 bases not matched to a gene; V was cut back by 2 bases and J by 8 bases.

This clone was found once. V and J are TRBV30 and TRBJ2-7, with D perhaps TRBD1 (5 bases). V lost 0 bases and J lost 4, with 10 bases in between. Germline CDR1 GTSNPN, CDR2 SVGIG (reference sequence). This CDR3 spans 13 amino acids. The CDR3 here is CAWSVQVMYEQYF. In DNA form, the CDR3 reads TGTGCCTGGAGTGTACAGGTGATGTACGAGCAGTACTTC.

The count of this clone is one. V usage is TRBV6-1 and J usage is TRBJ2-5; a weak D match, TRBD2 (7 bases). There are 14 residues in the CDR3. Germline assignment: CDR1 MNHNS and CDR2 SASEGT. Trimming took 2 bases from V and 4 from J, leaving 11 bases between them. The chain's CDR3 is CASSEIGGRETQYF. The CDR3 coding sequence is TGTGCCAGCAGTGAAATCGGGGGGCGAGAGACCCAGTACTTC.

V gene TRBV28 combines with J gene TRBJ1-1; D not certain. V lost 6 bases, J lost 5 bases, and 13 bases lay in between. This CDR3 contains 13 residues. Per germline, CDR1 MDHEN and CDR2 SYDVKM. Here the CDR3 reads CASSQGGWTEAFF. Written as DNA, the CDR3 is TGTGCCAGCAGCCAAGGAGGGTGGACTGAAGCTTTCTTT.